This TCR beta chain was documented in a study of cytomegalovirus exposure and HLA in healthy donors. A word on this clone: The antigen is undetermined.

PCR used 60 Vbeta primers and 13 Jbeta primers. Clones were sequenced by immunoSEQ multiplex PCR, and TCRdb holds only the in-frame ones, with some missing. The sample contains roughly 190,000 clones, about four fifths of which appear only once. Study outcomes and limitations: Some V segments, including TRBV6-2 and TRBV6-3, were excluded as indistinguishable. Per a later analysis, about 17,000 TCR beta sequences showed association with HLA alleles at 0.05 false discovery rate. Further analysis, carried out later, found HLA-associated TCR beta chains more clonally expanded than equally common other chains. The authors listed 150 to 200 TCR beta chains as cytomegalovirus-associated.

Germline loops: CDR1 MNHEY, CDR2 SVGAGI. This CDR3 region has 16 residues. V lost 2 bases, J lost 0 bases, and 11 bases lay in between. This TCR derives from a girl aged 5 to 17 in good health and CMV-seropositive. The V gene is TRBV6-5, the J gene TRBJ1-5; D is unresolved. The sample was PBMCs. Written as DNA, the CDR3 is TGTGCCAGCAGTTACAATACACCCGTTAGCAATCAGCCCCAGCATTTT. Its translation is CASSYNTPVSNQPQHF.